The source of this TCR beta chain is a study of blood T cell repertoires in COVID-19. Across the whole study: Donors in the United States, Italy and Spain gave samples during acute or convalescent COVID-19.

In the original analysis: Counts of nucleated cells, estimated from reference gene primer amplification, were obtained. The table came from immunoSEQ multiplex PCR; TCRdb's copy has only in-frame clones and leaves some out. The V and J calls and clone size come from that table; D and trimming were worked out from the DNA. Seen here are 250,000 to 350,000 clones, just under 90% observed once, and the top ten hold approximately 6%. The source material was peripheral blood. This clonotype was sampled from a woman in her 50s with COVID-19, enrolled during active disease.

The CDR3 DNA reads TGTGCCAGCAGCCAAGATCTTAGCGGGAGCTCGGGAGATACGCAGTATTTT. Its protein product is CASSQDLSGSSGDTQYF. The rearrangement joins TRBV3-1 (or the pseudogene TRBV3-2) to TRBJ2-3; 9 nucleotides line up with TRBD2. The CDR3 spans 17 residues. The junction had 9 bases not matched to a gene; V was cut back by 0 bases and J by 5 bases. CDR1 and CDR2 (germline): LGHDT, YNNKEL (reference sequence).